The clone carrying this T cell receptor (delta chain) appeared many times. The antigen remains undetermined. TCRdb ran CATT on the multiplex PCR reads. The sample consists of around 89,000 delta-chain clones, roughly 1.4% of them appearing once. Gammadelta T cells were flow-sorted from PBMC into Vgamma9/Vdelta2+ and Vdelta2-negative populations for bulk analysis. The sample is drawn from a study of γδ T cells in repeated Plasmodium falciparum infection. For the study at large: Timepoints: baseline, immediately before selected infections, and 21 days after every infection. Study results and caveats: Many TCRgamma sequences overlapped between individuals in stable Vgamma9/Vdelta2+ repertoires. Malian children's Vdelta2-negative repertoires appeared more expanded and less diverse than Australians'. Waves of new clonotype selection appeared after repeated controlled infections in Vdelta2-negative, largely Vdelta1+, gammadelta T cells.

The CDR3 is 19 amino acids. Germline loops: CDR1 TSWWSYY, CDR2 QGS. V shed 4 bases, J shed 11 bases, and the junction held 22 bases outside the gene matches. This sequence joins TRDV1 and TRDJ1; 13 bases fit TRDD3. The specimen sequenced was gamma-delta T cells from blood. The TCR was taken from a pool of human donors (malaria-infected and uninfected, not separated). The CDR3 sequence is CALGGPGLTTGGYDARLIF. The CDR3, as DNA: TGTGCTCTTGGGGGACCCGGTCTTACGACTGGGGGATACGACGCTCGGCTCATCTTT.